This T cell receptor (beta chain) comes out of a study of a mutant IDH1 vaccine in newly diagnosed glioma. About the research overall: Beginning 4-6 weeks after radiotherapy alone, or with temozolomide cycles, vaccination took place. An approximately 62% male, around 40% female split and a mean age of roughly 37 years characterized treated patients.

The time point denotes: week 23, last vaccination. Topical imiquimod accompanied each vaccine dose, which consisted of 300 ug of mutant IDH1 20-mer peptide. Worth noting for this clone: The antigen is unknown.

Generated by immunoSEQ multiplex PCR, the TCRdb table keeps only in-frame clones and is missing some. Seen here are 35,000 to 50,000 clones, about 88% observed once, and the top ten hold about 2.2%. The TCR sequence derives from a woman under 30 with glioma. Some clones in this sample may be carry-over from other donors' samples. The input for sequencing was PBMCs, taken from a glioma patient whose treatment included an IDH1 peptide vaccine.

This chain's CDR3 is CASSPLAAGGNNEQFF. CDR3 coding DNA: TGTGCCAGCTCACCCCTAGCGGCTGGAGGGAACAATGAGCAGTTCTTC. The J gene is TRBJ2-1, the V gene TRBV18; 7 bases fit TRBD2. CDR3 length equals 16 residues. V shed 3 bases and J 5 bases; nucleotides not matched to a gene: 10. CDR1 and CDR2 from the germline V gene are KGHSH and LQKENI.